One and the same sample provided the 5 T cell receptor beta chains below, sequenced in a study of T-cell memory formation after mild COVID-19. MiXCR, applied by TCRdb to the 5' RACE reads, yields one record per CDR3 protein. The repertoire has 550,000 to 700,000 distinct CDR3 sequences, around 15% of them found once; the top ten carry about 7.4%. The sequencing input was PBMCs or a T cell subset sorted from them (not recorded which). These receptor sequences come from an adult woman who had mild COVID-19 (a few samples of this study predate the infection). Cell type and time point are not known.

The chain recombines TRBV4-1 with TRBJ2-3; D unresolved. The CDR3 sequence is 12 residues long. Trimming left V 0 bases short and J 5 bases short, with 3 bases between. The germline gives CDR1 MGHRA, CDR2 YSYEKL. The CDR3: CASSQDGDTQYF. For the CDR3, the DNA is TGCGCCAGCAGCCAAGACGGAGATACGCAGTATTTT.

CDR3 nucleotides: TGTGCCAGCAGTTTAGGGAACATTCAGTACTTC. It yields the protein CASSLGNIQYF. The V call is TRBV12-3 or TRBV12-4, the J call TRBJ2-4; D unclear. Trimming pared 1 base from V and 7 bases from J, leaving 2 bases between. The CDR3 has 11 residues.

This clonotype was observed many times. CDR3 loop: CASSPDGDEQFF. CDR3 bases: TGTGCCAGCAGCCCCGATGGGGATGAGCAGTTCTTC. The chain employs TRBV7-9 and TRBJ2-1; no firm D call. With 5 bases removed from V and 8 bases from J, the gap between germline ends came to 10 bases. The germline CDR1 and CDR2 sequences are SEHNR and FQNEAQ (reference sequence). The CDR3 has 12 residues.

J is TRBJ2-1 and V is TRBV11-2; D unresolved. Trimming left V 5 bases short and J 12 bases short, with 11 bases between. The CDR3 covers 11 residues. CDR1 is SGHAT and CDR2 is FQNNGV in the germline V gene. CDR3 in amino acids: CASSLLFVQFF. Written as DNA, the CDR3 is TGTGCCAGCAGCCTTCTTTTCGTGCAGTTCTTC.

The V call is TRBV9, the J call TRBJ2-1, with a possible D match to TRBD2 (6 bases). This CDR3 contains 14 residues. V lost 3 bases and J lost 9, with 16 bases in between. CDR1 and CDR2 (germline): SGDLS, YYNGEE. CDR3 loop: CASSDTGEVGEQFF. CDR3 DNA: TGTGCCAGCAGCGACACCGGGGAGGTGGGTGAGCAGTTCTTC.